The 25 T cell receptor beta chains listed next were all sequenced from one sample in a study of identical twins. MiXCR, applied by TCRdb to the 5' RACE reads, yields one record per CDR3 protein. The table records about 490,000 distinct CDR3 sequences, roughly 15% of them present only once. This sample was shared with a second study, whose subject was yellow fever vaccine responses in identical twins.

The specimen sequenced was CD4+ T cells sorted from blood. All receptors come from a woman under 30 in good health.

This rearrangement joins TRBV28 to TRBJ2-3; D might be TRBD2 (6 bases). Germline CDR1 reads MDHEN; CDR2 reads SYDVKM. Trimming cost V 0 bases and J 2 bases, with 9 bases left between them. There are 15 residues in the CDR3. CDR3 coding DNA: TGTGCCAGCAGTTTATGGGACTACTCCACAGATACGCAGTATTTT. It translates to CASSLWDYSTDTQYF.

The gene calls are TRBV7-8 and TRBJ2-2, with D possibly TRBD2 on 6 matching bases. Germline CDR1 is SGHVS and CDR2 is FQNEAQ. The V end was cut by 2 bases, the J end by 6 bases, with 16 bases between. This CDR3 spans 16 amino acids. CDR3 residues: CASSLPGSLKAGELFF. CDR3 DNA: TGTGCCAGCAGCTTACCCGGGAGTCTGAAAGCCGGGGAGCTGTTTTTT.

The chain is built from TRBV20-1 and TRBJ2-7; the D is unclear. The ends were cut back, 6 bases at V and 5 bases at J, with 11 bases in the middle. This CDR3 has 11 amino acids. In germline, CDR1 is DFQATT, CDR2 SNEGSKA (reference sequence). In nucleotides, the CDR3 is TGCAGTGCCCAGAGTGTGAACGAGCAGTACGTC. Its translation is CSAQSVNEQYV.

The V call is TRBV6-5, the J call TRBJ2-5; 7 bases agree with TRBD1. V gave up 4 bases and J gave up 5 bases; unmatched junction bases: 13. This CDR3 spans 16 amino acids. Germline-derived CDR1 and CDR2 are MNHEY and SVGAGI. The CDR3 DNA follows: TGTGCCAGCAGTTCACAACAGGGGAAGGAGAAGGAGACCCAGTACTTC. It specifies CASSSQQGKEKETQYF.

The chain is built from TRBV4-1 and TRBJ2-5; TRBD2 might be the D (5 bases). The CDR3 has 16 amino acids. Germline assignment: CDR1 MGHRA and CDR2 YSYEKL. V was cut by 1 base and J by 5 bases, with 17 bases left in between. The CDR3: CASSQGGRAGAETQYF. The CDR3 DNA follows: TGCGCCAGCAGCCAAGGTGGCCGGGCGGGTGCGGAGACCCAGTACTTC.

This clonotype has more than one count but fewer than ten. The V gene is TRBV6-1, the J gene TRBJ2-2, with D maybe TRBD1 (5 bases). Trimming removed 5 bases from V and 5 bases from J, with 15 bases in between. CDR1 and CDR2 from the germline V gene are MNHNS and SASEGT. The CDR3 is made up of 15 amino acids. Here the CDR3 DNA reads TGTGCCAGCAGTCCTAAACACACAGGAACCGGGGAGCTGTTTTTT. This gives the protein CASSPKHTGTGELFF.

A few counts support this clonotype. J is TRBJ2-7 and V is TRBV4-1; 9 nucleotides align to TRBD2. This CDR3 contains 17 residues. Losses at the gene ends were 1 base for V and 4 bases for J; bases not matched to a gene: 11. The germline V gene has CDR1 MGHRA and CDR2 YSYEKL. For the CDR3, the DNA is TGCGCCAGCAGCCAAGGGGGGTTAGCGGGAGTCGCTTACGAGCAGTACTTC. It encodes CASSQGGLAGVAYEQYF.

In its sample, this clonotype was seen a few times. The chain links TRBV27 to TRBJ2-4, with 7 bases fitting TRBD2. The V and J ends lost 4 bases and 2 bases, in that order; junction bases with no gene match: 2. CDR1 is MNHEY and CDR2 is SMNVEV in the germline V gene (reference sequence). The CDR3 contains 14 residues. CDR3 bases: TGTGCCAGCAGTTCCGGGACTACCAAAAACATTCAGTACTTC. This gives the protein CASSSGTTKNIQYF.

The sample holds a few counts of this clonotype. The chain combines TRBV6-5 with TRBJ1-1, with TRBD1 as a possible D gene (6 bases). V was clipped by 2 bases and J by 10 bases, with 14 bases between them. CDR3 length: 13 residues. Germline values: CDR1 MNHEY, CDR2 SVGAGI. CDR3 sequence (DNA): TGTGCCAGCAGTTACCGGGAGGGGGGGATAGCTTTCTTT. Protein product: CASSYREGGIAFF.

The chain recombines TRBV6-5 with TRBJ1-2, with a tentative D call TRBD1 (5 bases). The CDR3 loop spans 14 amino acids. Germline V gene sequence: CDR1 MNHEY, CDR2 SVGAGI. V lost 3 bases and J 3 bases, leaving 11 bases between the germline ends. The DNA for the CDR3 is TGTGCCAGCAGTTATGAGGGGACCTACTATGGCTACACCTTC. Translation gives CASSYEGTYYGYTF.

The rearrangement joins TRBV28 to TRBJ2-7, with D possibly TRBD1 on 6 matching bases. Germline loops: CDR1 MDHEN, CDR2 SYDVKM. Trimming shortened V by 6 bases and J by 1 base, and 16 bases separated the two germline ends. This CDR3 contains 15 residues. CDR3 residues: CASSAGTTRSYEQYF. Here the CDR3 DNA reads TGTGCCAGCAGCGCAGGGACAACTAGATCCTACGAGCAGTACTTC.

A few counts support this clonotype. The chain recombines TRBV5-1 with TRBJ2-1; D possibly corresponds to TRBD2 (7 bases). Deletions cut 5 bases from V and 4 bases from J, with 16 bases between. The CDR3 runs to 15 residues. Germline loops: CDR1 SGHRS, CDR2 YFSETQ. This CDR3 is CASRPGGPQYNEQFF. The CDR3, as DNA: TGCGCCAGCAGGCCCGGGGGGCCGCAATACAATGAGCAGTTCTTC.

This clonotype was seen more than once but under ten times. This chain uses TRBV29-1 with TRBJ2-5; D is unclear. CDR1 and CDR2 from the germline V gene are SQVTM and ANQGSEA. V lost 5 bases and J lost 4, with 8 bases in between. The CDR3 extends over 11 amino acids. The CDR3 DNA follows: TGCAGCGTTTCTTTGTTAGAGACCCAGTACTTC. Amino acid sequence: CSVSLLETQYF. Full variable domain (rest looked up from reference TRBV29-1 and TRBJ2-5): SAVISQKPSRDICQRGTSLTIQCQVDSQVTMMFWYRQQPGQSLTLIATANQGSEATYESGFVIDKFPISRPNLTFSTLTVSNMSPEDSSIYLCSVSLLETQYFGPGTRLLVL.

This clonotype was counted a few times. The DNA of the CDR3 is TGCGCCAGCACCCAGGGGACAGGACCGAGTCGCACAGATACGCAGTATTTT. It specifies CASTQGTGPSRTDTQYF. The chain links TRBV5-1 to TRBJ2-3, with 8 bases lining up with TRBD1. The CDR3 sequence is 17 residues long. CDR1 is SGHRS, CDR2 YFSETQ, per germline. V lost 6 bases to trimming and J lost 1 base; unmatched junction nucleotides: 13.

This clonotype has a handful of counts. The J gene is TRBJ2-3, the V gene TRBV5-1; unclear D gene. Trimming stripped 5 bases from V and 1 base from J, with 14 bases between. This CDR3 region has 15 residues. The germline gives CDR1 SGHRS, CDR2 YFSETQ. The CDR3 coding sequence is TGCGCCAGCAGATCAAGGGTTGGAGGCACAGATACGCAGTATTTT. Protein product: CASRSRVGGTDTQYF.

The chain employs TRBV7-9 and TRBJ2-2; D unresolved. V lost 2 bases, J lost 10 bases, and 14 bases lay in between. Germline lookup yields CDR1 SEHNR and CDR2 FQNEAQ (reference sequence). This CDR3 has 14 residues. In DNA form, the CDR3 reads TGTGCCAGCAGCTTAAAGGTCCTCCCCGTGGAGCTGTTTTTT. Protein sequence: CASSLKVLPVELFF.

V gene TRBV10-3 combines with J gene TRBJ2-2, with TRBD2 as a possible D gene (5 bases). The CDR3 spans 14 residues. Trimming removed 5 bases at V and 4 bases at J, with 11 bases between. Germline CDR1 ENHRY, CDR2 SYGVKD. CDR3 residues: CAISIDGITGELFF. The DNA of the CDR3 is TGTGCCATCAGTATAGACGGGATCACCGGGGAGCTGTTTTTT.

This clonotype was detected only a few times. The J gene is TRBJ2-4, the V gene TRBV5-6; either TRBD1 or TRBD2 may fit D (6 bases each). CDR3 length: 16 amino acids. Germline CDR1 reads SGHDT; CDR2 reads YYEEEE. Trimming removed 1 base from V and 1 base from J, with 12 bases in between. The CDR3 DNA reads as TGTGCCAGCAGCTTGTTGGGGGGCAGGGCCAAAAACATTCAGTACTTC. Its protein product is CASSLLGGRAKNIQYF.

This clonotype was recorded a few times. The genes are TRBV7-9 and TRBJ2-2; the match to TRBD2 covers 10 bases. The V gene's germline CDR1 is SEHNR and CDR2 FQNEAQ (reference sequence). V shed 5 bases and J 1 base; nucleotides not matched to a gene: 4. The CDR3 is 16 residues long. CDR3 coding DNA: TGTGCCAGCAGCCTGGGACTAGCGCGGAACACCGGGGAGCTGTTTTTT. This gives the protein CASSLGLARNTGELFF.

This clonotype was detected a few times. This chain connects TRBV3-1 to TRBJ2-3; 10 bases are a match to TRBD2. V gave up 2 bases and J gave up 5 bases; unmatched junction bases: 4. Germline V gene lookup returns CDR1 LGHDT and CDR2 YNNKEL (reference sequence). The CDR3 sequence is 15 residues long. The CDR3 region has the DNA TGTGCCAGCAGCCAATTACGGACTAGCGGAGATACGCAGTATTTT. Encoded protein: CASSQLRTSGDTQYF.

The V gene is TRBV28, the J gene TRBJ1-1; 7 bases line up with TRBD1. CDR3 size: 15 residues. The junction had 8 bases not matched to a gene; V was cut back by 5 bases and J by 2 bases. The germline V gene has CDR1 MDHEN and CDR2 SYDVKM. CDR3 in amino acids: CASSVTHRGNTEAFF. Here the CDR3 DNA reads TGTGCCAGCAGTGTAACCCACAGGGGAAACACTGAAGCTTTCTTT.

The rearrangement uses TRBV24-1 and TRBJ2-7; 9 positions match TRBD2. The CDR3 covers 18 residues. Germline assignment: CDR1 KGHDR and CDR2 SFDVKD. V trimming: 3 bases; J trimming: 0 bases; junction bases outside the gene matches: 11. This chain's CDR3 is CATSDPSRLAAISYEQYF. CDR3 coding DNA: TGTGCCACCAGTGATCCGAGCCGACTAGCGGCCATCTCCTACGAGCAGTACTTC.

The gene calls are TRBV7-8 and TRBJ2-3; 10 bases match TRBD2. With V trimmed by 1 base and J by 4 bases, 5 bases remained unmatched. Germline V gene data show CDR1 as SGHVS and CDR2 as FQNEAQ. The CDR3 sequence is 16 residues long. The CDR3 region is CASSLVSGGAPDTQYF. The CDR3 DNA follows: TGTGCCAGCAGCTTAGTAAGCGGGGGGGCCCCAGATACGCAGTATTTT.

The V and J genes are TRBV12-3 or TRBV12-4 and TRBJ2-3; D perhaps matches TRBD1 (6 bases). The CDR3 has 14 residues. The V end lost 7 bases, the J end lost 0 bases, and 11 bases lay between the germline ends. The CDR3 DNA reads as TGTGCCAGCATTCCGACAGGAAGCACAGATACGCAGTATTTT. Residues: CASIPTGSTDTQYF.

V gene TRBV12-3 or TRBV12-4 combines with J gene TRBJ1-6, with D perhaps matching TRBD1 (6 bases). V was shortened by 3 bases and J by 11 bases, with 11 bases between the two germline ends. The CDR3 sequence is 13 residues long. CDR3 amino acids: CASSFGGGAPLHF. The DNA for the CDR3 is TGTGCCAGCAGTTTCGGGGGCGGGGCACCCCTCCACTTT.